This T cell receptor beta chain was sequenced during a study of long-term antiretroviral therapy in people with HIV. Runs used v3.0 of the immunoSEQ assay and were done at survey level. Clones were read by immunoSEQ multiplex PCR, and TCRdb kept only the in-frame ones, dropping some. Of some 29,000 clones listed, roughly 90% are singletons. CDR1 is SGHTS, CDR2 YDEGEE, per germline. This CDR3 is built from 16 residues. The ends were cut back, 4 bases at V and 1 base at J, with 15 bases in the middle. The specimen was unsorted PBMCs, collected 0.5 years after starting antiretroviral therapy. The clonotype comes from a woman aged 18-29 years with HIV. The rearrangement links TRBV5-8 to TRBJ1-5; TRBD1 might be the D (6 bases). In DNA form, the CDR3 reads TGTGCCAGCAGCCTTTCCGGACAGATGAGCAATCAGCCCCAGCATTTT. This codes for CASSLSGQMSNQPQHF. The complete variable domain, with remaining parts taken from reference TRBV5-8 and TRBJ1-5, reads EAGVTQSPTHLIKTRGQQATLRCSPISGHTSVYWYQQALGLGLQFLLWYDEGEERNRGNFPPRFSGRQFPNYSSELNVNALELEDSALYLCASSLSGQMSNQPQHFGDGTRLSIL.